The sequence of this T cell receptor beta chain was determined in a study of blood T cell repertoires in COVID-19. Trimming stripped 0 bases from V and 9 bases from J, with 12 bases between. Germline-derived CDR1 and CDR2 are MNHEY and SVGAGI. This CDR3 spans 15 amino acids. Measured with immunoSEQ multiplex PCR; TCRdb has only the in-frame clones, and not every one. The table has 400,000 to 550,000 clones, 75% to 90% seen once. The receptor was isolated from a woman aged 25 to 39 with acute or convalescent COVID-19. The chain combines TRBV6-5 with TRBJ1-6; D might be TRBD1 (5 bases). Sequencing used peripheral blood. CDR3: CASSYSRTRGSPLHF. In nucleotides, the CDR3 is TGTGCCAGCAGTTACTCCAGGACAAGAGGTTCACCCCTCCACTTT.